These T cell receptor beta chains were read from a single sample in a study of blood T cell repertoires in COVID-19. The repertoire was sequenced with immunoSEQ multiplex PCR; TCRdb's copy has only in-frame clones and lacks some. The table lists fewer than 65,000 clones, more than 85% of them singletons. Sequenced: peripheral blood. These TCRs come from a man aged 50 to 60 with acute or convalescent COVID-19. The CDR3 runs from the conserved cysteine through the conserved F or W. D genes are given only for firm matches. A row's size may be missing; if present it is once, few, many or a size class.

CDR3	DNA	size	D	V	J
CAWSVLGQGPGELFF	TGTGCCTGGAGTGTATTGGGACAGGGTCCCGGGGAGCTGTTTTTT	-	TRBD1	TRBV30	TRBJ2-2
CASSIDLVSGGEQFF	TGTGCCAGTAGTATAGATCTGGTTTCGGGAGGTGAGCAGTTCTTC	-	TRBD2	TRBV19	TRBJ2-1
CASRGTRAGNYEQYF	TGTGCCAGTAGGGGGACTCGAGCGGGAAACTACGAGCAGTACTTC	-	TRBD2	TRBV19	TRBJ2-7
CASSSQLAGVSHEQFF	TGTGCCAGCAGTTCCCAACTAGCGGGAGTTTCCCATGAGCAGTTCTTC	-	TRBD2	TRBV25-1	TRBJ2-1
CASSLAPGLANNEQFF	TGTGCCAGCAGCTTAGCGCCGGGACTAGCGAACAATGAGCAGTTCTTC	-	TRBD2	TRBV7-2	TRBJ2-1
CASYTGGRTEAFF	TGTGCCAGTTATACAGGGGGGAGGACTGAAGCTTTCTTT	once	TRBD1	TRBV6-5	TRBJ1-1
CASSPGVHYGYTF	TGTGCCAGCAGTCCTGGAGTCCACTATGGCTACACCTTC	-	-	TRBV27	TRBJ1-2
CASSLALEGYEQYF	TGTGCCAGCAGCTTGGCCTTGGAGGGTTATGAGCAGTACTTC	-	-	TRBV5-5	TRBJ2-7
CASSLGLSSSYNEQFF	TGTGCCAGCAGCTTGGGATTATCTAGCTCCTACAATGAGCAGTTCTTC	-	-	TRBV5-6	TRBJ2-1
CATSWTSGLDTDTQYF	TGTGCCACCTCATGGACTAGCGGATTGGACACAGATACGCAGTATTTT	-	TRBD2	TRBV19	TRBJ2-3
CASSPRQTSSYNSPLHF	TGTGCCAGCAGCCCCCGACAGACAAGCTCCTATAATTCACCCCTCCACTTT	-	-	TRBV7-2	TRBJ1-6
CASKGGLNTEAFF	TGCGCCAGCAAGGGCGGGTTGAACACTGAAGCTTTCTTT	-	-	TRBV10-1	TRBJ1-1
CASSPGQTASNQPQHF	TGCGCCAGCAGCCCCGGACAGACCGCCAGCAATCAGCCCCAGCATTTT	-	-	TRBV5-1	TRBJ1-5
CASRTGSYGYTF	TGTGCCAGCAGGACAGGGTCCTATGGCTACACCTTC	few	TRBD1	TRBV25-1	TRBJ1-2
CASSDTSGSDETQYF	TGTGCCAGCAGTGATACTAGCGGGAGTGATGAGACCCAGTACTTC	-	TRBD2	TRBV2	TRBJ2-5
CASSYGQSQPQHF	TGTGCCAGCAGCTACGGACAGTCTCAGCCCCAGCATTTT	-	-	TRBV7-2	TRBJ1-5
CASSMRFFGGNQPQHF	TGTGCCAGTAGTATGAGGTTTTTCGGGGGGAATCAGCCCCAGCATTTT	-	-	TRBV19	TRBJ1-5
CASSRLGHEQYF	TGCGCCAGCAGCAGACTCGGCCACGAGCAGTACTTC	-	-	TRBV5-1	TRBJ2-7
CASSLRWGGNSNQPQHF	TGTGCCAGCAGTTTACGCTGGGGGGGTAATAGCAATCAGCCCCAGCATTTT	-	-	TRBV27	TRBJ1-5
CATRRTGNTGELFF	TGTGCCACCCGGCGGACAGGAAACACCGGGGAGCTGTTTTTT	-	TRBD1	TRBV15	TRBJ2-2
CASSDAPAGVVNSPLHF	TGTGCCAGCAGTGATGCCCCCGCGGGGGTGGTCAATTCACCCCTCCACTTT	-	-	TRBV6-1	TRBJ1-6
CAISRDGKNYGYTF	TGTGCCATCAGTCGTGACGGGAAAAACTATGGCTACACCTTC	-	-	TRBV10-3	TRBJ1-2
CASSQDPRADGYTF	TGCGCCAGCAGCCAAGATCCCAGGGCCGATGGCTACACCTTC	-	-	TRBV4-3	TRBJ1-2
CASSMLGGRGANVLTF	TGTGCCAGTAGTATGTTAGGGGGCCGAGGGGCCAACGTCCTGACTTTC	-	TRBD1	TRBV19	TRBJ2-6
CASSYSGYEQYF	TGTGCCAGCAGCTATAGCGGGTACGAGCAGTACTTC	-	TRBD2	TRBV5-4	TRBJ2-7
CASSQLAGRFQYF	TGTGCCAGCAGTCAACTAGCGGGACGTTTCCAGTATTTT	-	TRBD2	TRBV27	TRBJ2-3
CASSSVPGLAGGSYEQYF	TGTGCCAGCTCATCCGTCCCGGGACTAGCGGGTGGATCCTACGAGCAGTACTTC	-	TRBD2	TRBV18	TRBJ2-7
CASPPTGAGDQDTQYF	TGTGCCAGCCCTCCTACCGGGGCAGGGGATCAAGATACGCAGTATTTT	-	-	TRBV7-9	TRBJ2-3
CASSFATGRQPQHF	TGTGCCAGCAGTTTCGCGACAGGGCGGCAGCCCCAGCATTTT	-	TRBD1	TRBV27	TRBJ1-5
CASSPSSGGLDTQYF	TGTGCCAGCAGCCCGAGCTCGGGGGGGCTGGATACGCAGTATTTT	-	TRBD2	TRBV9	TRBJ2-3
CASSPVLRGYEQYF	TGTGCCAGCAGCCCGGTCCTCAGGGGCTACGAGCAGTACTTC	-	-	TRBV6-5	TRBJ2-7
CASSARRAGVAEQFF	TGTGCCAGCAGCGCCCGAAGGGCGGGAGTAGCTGAGCAGTTCTTC	-	TRBD2	TRBV11-2	TRBJ2-1
CASSYAGNSNQPQHF	TGTGCCAGCAGTTACGCCGGTAATAGCAATCAGCCCCAGCATTTT	-	-	TRBV6-5	TRBJ1-5
CASSDKGSEQYF	TGTGCCAGCAGTGACAAGGGGTCCGAGCAGTACTTC	-	-	TRBV6-1	TRBJ2-7
CSVIHFLSSYEQYF	TGCAGCGTCATCCACTTCCTGAGCTCCTACGAGCAGTACTTC	-	-	TRBV29-1	TRBJ2-7